The T cell receptor (beta chain) under discussion was sequenced for a study of T-cell reconstitution after alpha-beta-depleted transplantation in children. This clonotype was observed at least ten times. Unique molecular identifiers were used to barcode this TCRbeta library. TCRdb passed the PCR reads through MiXCR, listing each CDR3 protein once. This sample has about 610,000 distinct CDR3 sequences, with about 10% found just once. The starting material was PBMCs from the stem cell graft donor, obtained from the stem cell graft. The source of this sequence is a human donor who donated a stem cell graft to a child with acute myeloid leukemia.

CDR3 residues: CASGDTGVRYEQYF. The DNA for the CDR3 is TGTGCCTCCGGGGACACGGGAGTACGTTACGAGCAGTACTTC. V gene TRBV6-1 combines with J gene TRBJ2-7; D is perhaps TRBD1 or TRBD2 (6 bases each). V lost 11 bases and J lost 4, with 21 bases in between. This CDR3 spans 14 amino acids. The V gene's germline CDR1 is MNHNS and CDR2 SASEGT.